This passage covers 15 T cell receptor beta chains from one sample sequenced in a study of cytomegalovirus exposure and HLA in healthy donors. It was with 60 Vbeta and 13 Jbeta primers that the PCR ran. Sequencing used immunoSEQ multiplex PCR; TCRdb keeps in-frame clones, though not all of them. The table shows about 55,000 clones, with about three quarters occurring only once. The source material was PBMCs. Every receptor here comes from a female donor in good health and CMV-seronegative.

The chain uses TRBV7-2 and TRBJ1-4; 7 positions match TRBD1. Per the germline V gene, CDR1 is SGHTA and CDR2 is FQGNSA. The junction had 5 bases not matched to a gene; V was cut back by 4 bases and J by 3 bases. CDR3 size: 15 residues. Here the CDR3 reads CASSSRQGPNEKLFF. DNA for the CDR3: TGTGCCAGCAGCTCCCGACAGGGACCTAATGAAAAACTGTTTTTT. Using reference TRBV7-2 and TRBJ1-4 for the parts outside the CDR3, the full variable domain is GAGVSQSPSNKVTEKGKDVELRCDPISGHTALYWYRQSLGQGLEFLIYFQGNSAPDKSGLPSDRFSAERTGGSVSTLTIQRTQQEDSAVYLCASSSRQGPNEKLFFGSGTQLSVL.

V gene TRBV7-2 combines with J gene TRBJ2-3; TRBD1 matches 9 bases. The CDR3 contains 13 residues. Per the germline V gene, CDR1 is SGHTA and CDR2 is FQGNSA. The ends lost 5 bases at V and 6 bases at J; junction bases unmatched: 3. Here the CDR3 DNA reads TGTGCCAGCAGCGTCGGGACAGGGGATACGCAGTATTTT. Encoded protein: CASSVGTGDTQYF.

This clone was found once. The chain links TRBV6-5 to TRBJ1-6; D possibly corresponds to TRBD1 (6 bases). The CDR3 totals 14 residues. Germline CDR1 and CDR2: MNHEY and SVGAGI. V was shortened by 6 bases and J by 2 bases, with 8 bases between the two germline ends. The CDR3 DNA reads as TGTGCCAGCAGGGACAGACCCTATAATTCACCCCTCCACTTT. It encodes CASRDRPYNSPLHF.

This clone was observed a single time. The chain carries TRBV10-3 and TRBJ2-7; 9 positions agree with TRBD2. Germline CDR1 reads ENHRY; CDR2 reads SYGVKD. With V trimmed by 6 bases and J by 4 bases, 7 bases remained unmatched. The CDR3 consists of 14 residues. The CDR3 sequence: CAIRAGGSAYEQYF. The CDR3 DNA sequence: TGTGCCATCAGAGCGGGAGGTTCTGCGTACGAGCAGTACTTC.

This chain uses TRBV5-1 with TRBJ2-7; 9 bases map to TRBD1. CDR3 length: 15 residues. Germline V CDR1 and CDR2: SGHRS, YFSETQ. The V and J ends lost 4 bases and 0 bases, in that order; junction bases with no gene match: 5. CDR3 residues: CASSESQGASYEQYF. The CDR3 DNA is TGCGCCAGCAGCGAGTCACAGGGGGCCTCCTACGAGCAGTACTTC.

The chain is built from TRBV7-9 and TRBJ2-5; 7 bases line up with TRBD1. The DNA end is a closer match to TRBJ2-7, so the J assignment may be wrong. This CDR3 spans 14 amino acids. Germline V lookup: CDR1 SEHNR, CDR2 FQNEAQ (reference sequence). In nucleotides, the CDR3 is TGTGCCAGCAGCTTACGAGGGGGCGAATACGAGCAGTACTTC. It specifies CASSLRGGEYEQYF.

This clone was found a few times. The V and J genes are TRBV9 and TRBJ1-2; D not certain. V was pared by 4 bases and J by 7 bases, with 8 bases between. CDR1 is SGDLS, CDR2 YYNGEE, per germline. This CDR3 region has 11 residues. The DNA of the CDR3 is TGTGCCAGCAGCCCCCTTAGTGGCTACACCTTC. Protein sequence: CASSPLSGYTF.

The gene calls are TRBV6-6 and TRBJ2-5; D perhaps matches TRBD2 (6 bases). Trimming cost V 8 bases and J 4 bases, with 23 bases left between them. Germline assignment: CDR1 MNHNY and CDR2 SVGAGI (reference sequence). The CDR3 spans 16 residues. The CDR3: CASSRFDSGARETQYF. The DNA for the CDR3 is TGTGCCAGCTCCAGGTTTGATAGCGGCGCCCGAGAGACCCAGTACTTC.

This rearrangement joins TRBV14 to TRBJ2-5, with TRBD2 matching over 10 bases. Germline values: CDR1 SGHDN, CDR2 FVKESK. V lost 6 bases and J lost 2; bases outside the gene matches: 6. The CDR3 has 15 residues. The CDR3: CASRRSGRRQETQYF. Here the CDR3 DNA reads TGTGCCAGCAGACGTAGCGGGAGGAGGCAAGAGACCCAGTACTTC.

The rearrangement links TRBV18 to TRBJ2-2, with TRBD2 identical over 11 bases. Germline values: CDR1 KGHSH, CDR2 LQKENI. This CDR3 region has 18 residues. V shed 3 bases, J shed 3 bases, and the junction held 9 bases outside the gene matches. CDR3: CASSPSKLAGEYTGELFF. As DNA, the CDR3 is TGTGCCAGCTCACCGAGTAAACTAGCGGGGGAGTACACCGGGGAGCTGTTTTTT.

The chain recombines TRBV5-4 with TRBJ2-7; 7 bases line up with TRBD2. V gave up 0 bases and J gave up 1 base; unmatched junction bases: 4. Per the germline V gene, CDR1 is SGHNT and CDR2 is YYREEE (reference sequence). This CDR3 is 15 amino acids long. The CDR3 region is CASSLAKRDSYEQYF. CDR3 DNA sequence: TGTGCCAGCAGCTTGGCCAAGCGGGATTCCTACGAGCAGTACTTC.

This rearrangement joins TRBV5-1 to TRBJ2-7, with D possibly being TRBD1 (6 bases). This CDR3 comprises 14 residues. Germline CDR1 SGHRS, CDR2 YFSETQ. Trimming pared 4 bases from V and 0 bases from J, leaving 11 bases between. CDR3 sequence (DNA): TGCGCCAGCAGCGTAGGGACAAACTCCTACGAGCAGTACTTC. This translates into CASSVGTNSYEQYF.

V and J are TRBV28 and TRBJ1-3; tentatively, D is TRBD1 (5 bases). The CDR3 covers 17 residues. Germline CDR1 and CDR2: MDHEN and SYDVKM. Trimming took 1 base from V and 0 from J, leaving 13 bases between them. This chain's CDR3 is CASSLYLRGNSGNTIYF. CDR3 DNA: TGTGCCAGCAGTTTATATCTTAGGGGTAACTCTGGAAACACCATATATTTT.

This clone was picked up one time. The J gene is TRBJ1-5, the V gene TRBV18; no clear D gene. This CDR3 has 14 amino acids. V was trimmed by 0 bases and J by 4 bases, leaving 7 bases between them. Germline CDR1 KGHSH, CDR2 LQKENI. For the CDR3, the DNA is TGTGCCAGCTCACCACCGGGCAGGAATCAGCCCCAGCATTTT. Translating gives CASSPPGRNQPQHF.

The chain employs TRBV7-9 and TRBJ2-7, with TRBD2 matching 8 bases. The CDR3 runs 13 residues. Germline V CDR1 and CDR2: SEHNR, FQNEAQ (reference sequence). J was trimmed by 0 bases and V by 5 bases; bases with no gene match: 0. The CDR3 DNA reads TGTGCCAGCAGCAGCGGGAGCTCCTACGAGCAGTACTTC. It encodes CASSSGSSYEQYF.